A selection of T cell receptor beta chains follows, all from one sample in a study of blood T cell repertoires in COVID-19. Clones were read by immunoSEQ multiplex PCR, and TCRdb kept only the in-frame ones, dropping some. The table lists tens of thousands of clones, over 70% of them singletons, with less than 8.5% in the top ten. Specimen: peripheral blood. Receptors originate from a middle-aged man with acute or convalescent COVID-19. The CDR3 runs from the conserved cysteine through the conserved F or W. Where a row states a size, it is once, few, many or the class of an expanded clone; other rows omit it.

TRBV24-1,TRBJ2-2,NA,CATMSQGYTGELFF
TRBV4-3,TRBJ1-4,NA,CASSQEGSNEKLFF
TRBV19,TRBJ1-2,NA,CASRTGFDYGYTF
TRBV18,TRBJ2-3,NA,CASSPLAGIRDTQYF
TRBV25-1,TRBJ2-7,once,CASSGQGHEQYF
TRBV7-8,TRBJ1-5,NA,CASSLQTDTGRPQHF
TRBV11-1,TRBJ1-1,few,CASSRLGQQNTEAFF
TRBV6-5,TRBJ2-3,once,CASFERYRTDTQYF
TRBV19,TRBJ1-1,NA,CASSIDHRENTEAFF
TRBV5-6,TRBJ2-2,NA,CASSFGTGEDGELFF
TRBV7-2,TRBJ2-7,few,CASSRGGTLRDEQYF
TRBV3-1/TRBV3-2,TRBJ1-1,NA,CASGQALNTEAFF
TRBV19,TRBJ1-5,NA,CASSISKQGPSNQPQHF
TRBV7-9,TRBJ1-3,NA,CASSSRQAGNTIYF
TRBV15,TRBJ1-4,once,CATSRDGAGGRNEKLFF
TRBV4-1,TRBJ1-5,NA,CASSPSRSDPGGNQPQHF
TRBV2,TRBJ1-5,NA,CASSGPGTGDQPQHF
TRBV2,TRBJ2-3,NA,CASRGNRGGGGDTQYF
TRBV7-2,TRBJ1-5,NA,CASSRGLGQPQHF
TRBV28,TRBJ2-1,NA,CASSLWGAASYNEQFF